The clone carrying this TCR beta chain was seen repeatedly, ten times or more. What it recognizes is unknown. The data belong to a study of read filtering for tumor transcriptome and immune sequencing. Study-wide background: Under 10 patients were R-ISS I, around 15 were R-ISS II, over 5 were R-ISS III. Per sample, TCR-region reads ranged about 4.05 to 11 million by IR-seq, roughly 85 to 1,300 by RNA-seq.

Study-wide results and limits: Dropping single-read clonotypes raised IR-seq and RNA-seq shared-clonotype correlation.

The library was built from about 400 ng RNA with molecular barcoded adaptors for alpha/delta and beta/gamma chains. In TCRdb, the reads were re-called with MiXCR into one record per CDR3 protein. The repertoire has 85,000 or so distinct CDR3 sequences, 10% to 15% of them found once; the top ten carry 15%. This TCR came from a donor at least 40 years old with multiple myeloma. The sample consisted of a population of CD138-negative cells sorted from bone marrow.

CDR3 in amino acids: CASSPPADPYEQYF. As DNA, the CDR3 is TGTGCCAGCTCACCACCTGCGGACCCATACGAGCAGTACTTC. The chain recombines TRBV18 with TRBJ2-7; D call uncertain. The length of the CDR3 is 14 residues. CDR1 is KGHSH and CDR2 is LQKENI in the germline V gene. The V end was cut by 0 bases, the J end by 4 bases, with 10 bases between.